This TCR beta chain was captured by sequencing in a study of CD8 T cells in ankylosing spondylitis. Points from the study as a whole: Seemingly distinctive of ankylosing spondylitis blood was a TCR beta motif formed by eight highly homologous variants.

This clonotype was counted at least ten times. Its specificity is not known. CDR1 is SEHNR, CDR2 FQNEAQ, per germline (reference sequence). This CDR3 spans 14 amino acids. Trimming removed 1 base at V and 4 bases at J, with 10 bases between. The authors made TCR beta libraries by quantitative 5'-RACE with molecular barcodes. MiXCR was run by TCRdb on the 5' RACE reads, yielding one entry per CDR3 protein. The data show 650,000 to 800,000 distinct CDR3 sequences, 19% seen once. The sequence was collected from a male donor with ankylosing spondylitis. The sequencing input was blood, either unsorted or a sorted T cell fraction (not recorded which). The V and J genes are TRBV7-9 and TRBJ1-1, with D tentatively TRBD1 (6 bases). The CDR3 DNA sequence: TGTGCCAGCAGCTTAGTAGGGGGTGGCACTGAAGCTTTCTTT. It codes for CASSLVGGGTEAFF.